What follows is one T cell receptor (beta chain) and its context. The data are from a study of shared T cell receptors in the human thymus. Sequencing was performed with immunoSEQ multiplex PCR; in TCRdb, only in-frame clones are kept and a portion is missing. Among 500,000 to 850,000 clones listed, more than 70% were seen once. Germline V gives CDR1 SGHNT, CDR2 YYREEE (reference sequence). J gave up 5 bases and V 0 bases, and 7 bases lay outside the gene matches. The CDR3 is made up of 15 amino acids. These data also formed part of another study, on human thymus T cells. Per that study: Thymus tissue was removed during corrective cardiac surgery. Related studies noted strongly shared thymic repertoires across unrelated people.

Sequencing was performed on thymocytes. This chain uses TRBV5-4 with TRBJ2-7; TRBD1 aligns across 8 bases. This sequence was found in a boy in the first two years of life with a congenital heart defect. CDR3 in DNA: TGTGCCAGCAGCTTGGGCAGGGGGCGCTTTAACGAGCAGTACTTC. Its protein product is CASSLGRGRFNEQYF.